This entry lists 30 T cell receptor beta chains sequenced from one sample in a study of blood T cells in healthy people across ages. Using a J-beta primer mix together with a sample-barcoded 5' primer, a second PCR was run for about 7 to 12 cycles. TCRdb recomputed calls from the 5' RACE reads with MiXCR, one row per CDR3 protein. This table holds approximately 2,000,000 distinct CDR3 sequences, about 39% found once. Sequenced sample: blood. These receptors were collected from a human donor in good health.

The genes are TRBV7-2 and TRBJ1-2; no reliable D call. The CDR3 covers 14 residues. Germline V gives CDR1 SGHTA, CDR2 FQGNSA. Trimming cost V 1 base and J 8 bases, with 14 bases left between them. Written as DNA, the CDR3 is TGTGCCAGCAGCTTAGTCGGGGAAATATGGGGCTACACCTTC. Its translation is CASSLVGEIWGYTF. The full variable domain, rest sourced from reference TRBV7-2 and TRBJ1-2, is GAGVSQSPSNKVTEKGKDVELRCDPISGHTALYWYRQSLGQGLEFLIYFQGNSAPDKSGLPSDRFSAERTGGSVSTLTIQRTQQEDSAVYLCASSLVGEIWGYTFGSGTRLTVV.

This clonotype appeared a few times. The CDR3 loop reads CSATGDSPRADTQYF. The CDR3, as DNA: TGCAGTGCTACGGGGGACTCCCCCAGGGCAGATACGCAGTATTTT. The rearrangement links TRBV20-1 to TRBJ2-3, with D tentatively TRBD2 (6 bases). V was trimmed by 4 bases and J by 4 bases, leaving 18 bases between them. The CDR3 contains 15 residues. Germline V gives CDR1 DFQATT, CDR2 SNEGSKA (reference sequence).

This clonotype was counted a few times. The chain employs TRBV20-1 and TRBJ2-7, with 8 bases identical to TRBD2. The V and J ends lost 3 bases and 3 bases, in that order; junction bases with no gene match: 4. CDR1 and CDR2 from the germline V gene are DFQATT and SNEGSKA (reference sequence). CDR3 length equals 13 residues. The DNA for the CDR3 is TGCAGTGCTAGCGGGGGGGCAGGCTACGAGCAGTACTTC. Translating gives CSASGGAGYEQYF.

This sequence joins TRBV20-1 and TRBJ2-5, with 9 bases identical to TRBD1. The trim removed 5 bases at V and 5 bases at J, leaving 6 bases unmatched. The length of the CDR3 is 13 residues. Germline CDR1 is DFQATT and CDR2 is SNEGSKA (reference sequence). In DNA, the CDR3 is TGCAGTGCTCGACAGGGGGGACGCGAGACCCAGTACTTC. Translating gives CSARQGGRETQYF.

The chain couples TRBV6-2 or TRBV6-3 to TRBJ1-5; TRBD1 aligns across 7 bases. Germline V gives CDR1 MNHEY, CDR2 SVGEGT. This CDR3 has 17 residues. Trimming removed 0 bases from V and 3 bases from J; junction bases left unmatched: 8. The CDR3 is CASSYSARGLYNQPQHF. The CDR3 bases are TGTGCCAGCAGTTACTCGGCGAGGGGGCTATACAATCAGCCCCAGCATTTT.

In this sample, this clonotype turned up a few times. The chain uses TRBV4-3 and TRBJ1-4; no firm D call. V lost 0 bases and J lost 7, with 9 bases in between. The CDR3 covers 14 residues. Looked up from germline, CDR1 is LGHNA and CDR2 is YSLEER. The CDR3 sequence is CASSQDFRSEKLFF. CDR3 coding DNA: TGCGCCAGCAGCCAAGATTTCCGGTCTGAAAAACTGTTTTTT.

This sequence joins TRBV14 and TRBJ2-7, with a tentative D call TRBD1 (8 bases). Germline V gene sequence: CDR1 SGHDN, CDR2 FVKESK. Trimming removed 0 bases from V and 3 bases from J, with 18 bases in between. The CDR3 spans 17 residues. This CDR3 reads CASSQEVQGGANYEQYF. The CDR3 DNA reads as TGTGCCAGCAGCCAAGAGGTACAGGGGGGGGCTAACTACGAGCAGTACTTC.

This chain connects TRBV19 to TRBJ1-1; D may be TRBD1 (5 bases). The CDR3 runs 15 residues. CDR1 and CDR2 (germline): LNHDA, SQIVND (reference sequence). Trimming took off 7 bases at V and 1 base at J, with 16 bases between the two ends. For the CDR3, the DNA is TGTGCCAGTAACCATCCTCCTGGGGGGAACACTGAAGCTTTCTTT. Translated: CASNHPPGGNTEAFF.

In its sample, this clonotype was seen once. CDR3 amino acids: CASGGLAEETQYF. The CDR3 DNA is TGTGCCAGCGGGGGACTAGCAGAAGAGACCCAGTACTTC. The chain recombines TRBV19 with TRBJ2-7; 9 positions agree with TRBD2. The DNA end lines up better with TRBJ2-5; the J call may be wrong. The length of the CDR3 is 13 residues. CDR1 and CDR2 from the germline V gene are LNHDA and SQIVND (reference sequence).

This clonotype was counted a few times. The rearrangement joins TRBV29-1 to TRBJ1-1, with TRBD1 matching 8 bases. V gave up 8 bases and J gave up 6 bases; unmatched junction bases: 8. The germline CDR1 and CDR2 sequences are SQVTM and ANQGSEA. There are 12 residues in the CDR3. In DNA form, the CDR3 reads TGCAGCATACGGACAGGGCAAGCTGAAGCTTTCTTT. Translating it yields CSIRTGQAEAFF.

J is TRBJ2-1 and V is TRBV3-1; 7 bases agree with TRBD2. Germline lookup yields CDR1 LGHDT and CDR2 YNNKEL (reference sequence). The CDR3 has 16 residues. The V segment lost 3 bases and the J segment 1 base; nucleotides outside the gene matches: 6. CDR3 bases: TGTGCCAGCAGCCACCCCGGGGAGGGTTCCTACAATGAGCAGTTCTTC. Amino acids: CASSHPGEGSYNEQFF.

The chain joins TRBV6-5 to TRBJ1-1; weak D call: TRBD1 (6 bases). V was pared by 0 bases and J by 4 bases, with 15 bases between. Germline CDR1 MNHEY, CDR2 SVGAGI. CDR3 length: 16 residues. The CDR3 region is CASSYSLGGFGTEAFF. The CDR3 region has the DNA TGTGCCAGCAGTTACTCCCTAGGGGGGTTCGGCACTGAAGCTTTCTTT.

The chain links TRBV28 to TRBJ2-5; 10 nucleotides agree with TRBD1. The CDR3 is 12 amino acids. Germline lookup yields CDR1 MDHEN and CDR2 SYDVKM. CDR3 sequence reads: CCTGTGVETQYF. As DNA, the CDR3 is TGTTGCACCGGGACAGGGGTGGAGACCCAGTACTTC.

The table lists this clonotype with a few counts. CDR3 sequence (DNA): TGTGCCAGCACCGCCGGGGGACTTGAGCAGTTCTTC. It codes for CASTAGGLEQFF. This chain joins TRBV2 and TRBJ2-1, with D maybe TRBD2 (6 bases). The CDR3 spans 12 residues. Germline assignment: CDR1 SNHLY and CDR2 FYNNEI. The germline V and J ends were trimmed by 7 bases and 9 bases, with 13 bases remaining between them.

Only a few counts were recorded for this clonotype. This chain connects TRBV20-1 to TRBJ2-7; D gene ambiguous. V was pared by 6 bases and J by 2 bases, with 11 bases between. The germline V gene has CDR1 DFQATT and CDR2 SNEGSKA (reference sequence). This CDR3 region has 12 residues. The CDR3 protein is CSALKVAYEQYF. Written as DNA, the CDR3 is TGCAGTGCCCTGAAGGTGGCCTACGAGCAGTACTTC.

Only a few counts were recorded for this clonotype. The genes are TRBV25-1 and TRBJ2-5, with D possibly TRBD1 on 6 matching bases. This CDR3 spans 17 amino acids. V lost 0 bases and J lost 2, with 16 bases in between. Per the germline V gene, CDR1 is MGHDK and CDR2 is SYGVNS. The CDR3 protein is CASSEYFPTGIQETQYF. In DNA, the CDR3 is TGTGCCAGCAGTGAATATTTTCCAACAGGGATACAAGAGACCCAGTACTTC. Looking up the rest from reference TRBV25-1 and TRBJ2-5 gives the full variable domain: EADIYQTPRYLVIGTGKKITLECSQTMGHDKMYWYQQDPGMELHLIHYSYGVNSTEKGDLSSESTVSRIRTEHFPLTLESARPSHTSQYLCASSEYFPTGIQETQYFGPGTRLLVL.

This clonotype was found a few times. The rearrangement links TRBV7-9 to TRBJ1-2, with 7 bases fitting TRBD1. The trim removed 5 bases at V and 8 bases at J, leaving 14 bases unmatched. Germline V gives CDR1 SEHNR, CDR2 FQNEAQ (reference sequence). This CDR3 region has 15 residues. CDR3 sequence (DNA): TGTGCCAGCAGCAGCACAGGGGACCCAATTAAGGGCTACACCTTC. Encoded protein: CASSSTGDPIKGYTF.

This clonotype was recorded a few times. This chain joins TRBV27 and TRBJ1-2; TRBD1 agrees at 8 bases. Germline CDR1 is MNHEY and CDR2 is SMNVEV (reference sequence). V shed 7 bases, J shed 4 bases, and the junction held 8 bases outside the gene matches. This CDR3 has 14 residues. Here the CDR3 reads CASTDRDRSYGYTF. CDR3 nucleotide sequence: TGTGCCAGCACCGATAGGGACAGGTCCTATGGCTACACCTTC.

The CDR3 spells CASSLAVGSGGQETQYF. The CDR3 nucleotides read TGCGCCAGCAGCTTGGCCGTCGGTAGCGGGGGGCAAGAGACCCAGTACTTC. The rearrangement uses TRBV5-1 and TRBJ2-5; 10 bases line up with TRBD2. The trim removed 0 bases at V and 2 bases at J, leaving 7 bases unmatched. From germline, CDR1 is SGHRS and CDR2 YFSETQ. The CDR3 runs 17 residues. Full variable domain (remainder filled in from reference TRBV5-1 and TRBJ2-5): KAGVTQTPRYLIKTRGQQVTLSCSPISGHRSVSWYQQTPGQGLQFLFEYFSETQRNKGNFPGRFSGRQFSNSRSEMNVSTLELGDSALYLCASSLAVGSGGQETQYFGPGTRLLVL.

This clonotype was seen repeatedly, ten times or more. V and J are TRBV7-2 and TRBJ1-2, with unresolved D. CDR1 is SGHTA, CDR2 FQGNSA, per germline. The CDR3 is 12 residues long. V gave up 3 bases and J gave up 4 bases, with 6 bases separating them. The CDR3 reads CASSLSSYGYTF. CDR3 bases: TGTGCCAGCAGCTTGTCCAGCTATGGCTACACCTTC.

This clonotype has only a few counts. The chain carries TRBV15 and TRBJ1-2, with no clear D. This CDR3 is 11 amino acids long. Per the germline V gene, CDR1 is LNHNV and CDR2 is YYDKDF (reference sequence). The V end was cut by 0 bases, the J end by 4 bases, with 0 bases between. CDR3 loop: CATSRDYGYTF. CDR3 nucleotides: TGTGCCACCAGCAGAGACTATGGCTACACCTTC.

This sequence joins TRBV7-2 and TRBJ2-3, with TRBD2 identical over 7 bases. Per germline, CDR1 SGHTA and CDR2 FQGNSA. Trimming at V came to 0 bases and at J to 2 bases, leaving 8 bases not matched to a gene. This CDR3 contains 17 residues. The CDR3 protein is CASSLAYPAGDTDTQYF. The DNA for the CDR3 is TGTGCCAGCAGCTTAGCGTATCCGGCGGGGGACACAGATACGCAGTATTTT.

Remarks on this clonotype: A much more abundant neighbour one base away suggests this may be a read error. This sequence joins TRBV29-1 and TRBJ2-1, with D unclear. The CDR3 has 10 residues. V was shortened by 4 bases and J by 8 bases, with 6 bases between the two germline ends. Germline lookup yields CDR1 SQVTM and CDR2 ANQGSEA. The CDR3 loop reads CSVATDEQFF. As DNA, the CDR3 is TGCAGCGTTGCGACCGATGAGCAGTTCTTC.

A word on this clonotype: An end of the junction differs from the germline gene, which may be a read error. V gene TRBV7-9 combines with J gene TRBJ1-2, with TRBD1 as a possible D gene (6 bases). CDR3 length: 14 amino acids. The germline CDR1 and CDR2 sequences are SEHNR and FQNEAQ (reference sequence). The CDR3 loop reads CVSSLDREVYGYTF. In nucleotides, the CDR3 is TGTGTCAGCAGCTTGGACAGAGAGGTCTATGGCTACACCTTC. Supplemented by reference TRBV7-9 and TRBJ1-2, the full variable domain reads DTGVSQNPRHKITKRGQNVTFRCDPISEHNRLYWYRQTLGQGPEFLTYFQNEAQLEKSRLLSDRFSAERPKGSFSTLEIQRTEQGDSAMYLCVSSLDREVYGYTFGSGTRLTVV.

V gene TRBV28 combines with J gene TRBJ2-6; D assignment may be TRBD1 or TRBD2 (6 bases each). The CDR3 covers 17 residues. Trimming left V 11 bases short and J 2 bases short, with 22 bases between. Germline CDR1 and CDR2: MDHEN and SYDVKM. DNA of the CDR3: TGTGCCGCATTGCCGGCGGACGGGGGCCCTGGGGCCAACGTCCTGACTTTC. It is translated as CAALPADGGPGANVLTF.

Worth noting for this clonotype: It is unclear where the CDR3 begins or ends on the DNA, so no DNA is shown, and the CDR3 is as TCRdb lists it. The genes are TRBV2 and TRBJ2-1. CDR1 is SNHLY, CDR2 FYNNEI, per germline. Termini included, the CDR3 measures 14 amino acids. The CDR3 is CASSTSTDPNEQFF.

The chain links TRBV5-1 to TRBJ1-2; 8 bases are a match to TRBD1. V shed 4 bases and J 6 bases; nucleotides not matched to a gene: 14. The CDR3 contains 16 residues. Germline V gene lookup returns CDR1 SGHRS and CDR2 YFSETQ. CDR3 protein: CASSLGLGQDRNGYTF. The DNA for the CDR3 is TGCGCCAGCAGCCTTGGCCTGGGACAGGATAGGAATGGCTACACCTTC. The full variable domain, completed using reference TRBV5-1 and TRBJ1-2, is KAGVTQTPRYLIKTRGQQVTLSCSPISGHRSVSWYQQTPGQGLQFLFEYFSETQRNKGNFPGRFSGRQFSNSRSEMNVSTLELGDSALYLCASSLGLGQDRNGYTFGSGTRLTVV.

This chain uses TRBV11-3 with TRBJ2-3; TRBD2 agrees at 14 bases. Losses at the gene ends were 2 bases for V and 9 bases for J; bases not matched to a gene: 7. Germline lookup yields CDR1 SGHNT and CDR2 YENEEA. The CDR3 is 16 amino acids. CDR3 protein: CASSLPGTSGGRTQYF. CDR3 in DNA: TGTGCCAGCAGCTTACCCGGGACTAGCGGGGGCAGGACGCAGTATTTT.

CDR3 sequence: CASNGRQGINEKLFF. The CDR3, as DNA: TGTGCCAGCAACGGACGACAGGGGATTAATGAAAAACTGTTTTTT. The V gene is TRBV2, the J gene TRBJ1-4; 8 bases map to TRBD1. The CDR3 has 15 amino acids. CDR1 and CDR2 from the germline V gene are SNHLY and FYNNEI. V was clipped by 7 bases and J by 4 bases; unmatched bases: 8.

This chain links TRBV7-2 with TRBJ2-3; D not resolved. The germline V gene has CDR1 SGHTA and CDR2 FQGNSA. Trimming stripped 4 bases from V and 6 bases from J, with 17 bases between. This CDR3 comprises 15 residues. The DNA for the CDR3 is TGTGCCAGCAGCTCCTCCCGGTTGAGGAGTGATACGCAGTATTTT. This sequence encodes CASSSSRLRSDTQYF.